The clone carrying this T cell receptor beta chain has only a few counts. This entry comes from a study of T-cell reconstitution after alpha-beta-depleted transplantation in children. This CDR3 comprises 13 residues. V was clipped by 6 bases and J by 3 bases, with 11 bases between them. TCRbeta library preparation incorporated unique molecular identifiers. TCRdb itself ran the PCR reads through MiXCR, one entry per CDR3 protein. The table includes around 400,000 distinct CDR3 sequences, 20% detected once. The input for sequencing was PBMCs from the stem cell graft donor, taken from the stem cell graft. The J gene is TRBJ1-1, the V gene TRBV12-3 or TRBV12-4; tentatively, D is TRBD1 (5 bases). The sequence came from a human donor who donated a stem cell graft to a child with acute myeloid leukemia. CDR3 region: CASSYTTDTEAFF. Here the CDR3 DNA reads TGTGCCAGCAGCTACACGACAGACACTGAAGCTTTCTTT.